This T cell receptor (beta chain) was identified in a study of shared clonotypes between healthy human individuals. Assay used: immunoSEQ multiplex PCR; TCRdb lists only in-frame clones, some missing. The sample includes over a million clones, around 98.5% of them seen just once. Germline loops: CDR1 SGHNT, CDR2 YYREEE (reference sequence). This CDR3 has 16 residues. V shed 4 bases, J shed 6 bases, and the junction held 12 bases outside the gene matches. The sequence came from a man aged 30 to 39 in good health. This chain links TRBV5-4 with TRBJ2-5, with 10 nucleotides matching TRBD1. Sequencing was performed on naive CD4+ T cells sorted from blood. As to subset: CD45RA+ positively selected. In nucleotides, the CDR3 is TGTGCCAGCAGCACAGTGACAGGGGGCGATTTTAAGACCCAGTACTTC. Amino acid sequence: CASSTVTGGDFKTQYF.